Following are 18 T cell receptor beta chains from one sample sequenced in a study of Tregs in tolerant kidney transplant recipients. Measured with immunoSEQ multiplex PCR; TCRdb has only the in-frame clones, and not every one. The table records more than 1,000 clones, approximately 45% of them present only once. What these receptors recognize is not known. Source material: Tregs from blood cultured with allogeneic cells. These receptors came from a human donor in good health.

This clone was seen only a few times. V usage is TRBV14 and J usage is TRBJ1-6, with 11 bases fitting TRBD1. Germline lookup yields CDR1 SGHDN and CDR2 FVKESK. The trim removed 5 bases at V and 7 bases at J, leaving 1 base unmatched. The CDR3 runs to 14 residues. The CDR3 region is CASSGTGGNSPLHF. In DNA form, the CDR3 reads TGTGCCAGCAGCGGGACAGGGGGAAATTCACCCCTCCACTTT. The full variable domain, with the rest looked up from reference TRBV14 and TRBJ1-6, is EAGVTQFPSHSVIEKGQTVTLRCDPISGHDNLYWYRRVMGKEIKFLLHFVKESKQDESGMPNNRFLAERTGGTYSTLKVQPAELEDSGVYFCASSGTGGNSPLHFGNGTRLTVT.

This clone has just a few counts. V is TRBV15 and J is TRBJ1-1; D might be TRBD1 (6 bases). V dropped 4 bases and J dropped 1 base, with 10 bases sitting between them. Germline CDR1 is LNHNV and CDR2 is YYDKDF (reference sequence). The CDR3 runs 14 residues. This chain's CDR3 is CATSIRTANTEAFF. DNA of the CDR3: TGTGCCACCAGCATCAGGACAGCGAACACTGAAGCTTTCTTT.

The gene calls are TRBV11-3 and TRBJ2-7, with D perhaps TRBD1 or TRBD2 (5 bases each). The CDR3 is 15 amino acids. V lost 3 bases, J lost 5 bases, and 17 bases lay in between. The germline V gene has CDR1 SGHNT and CDR2 YENEEA. The CDR3 DNA reads as TGTGCCAGCAGCTTGGGACCGAGAGTGGGCGACGAGCAGTACTTC. Its translation: CASSLGPRVGDEQYF.

V gene TRBV6-7 combines with J gene TRBJ2-4, with D perhaps matching TRBD1 (5 bases). TRBV6-7 is marked as an open reading frame, function uncertain. Trimming took 6 bases from V and 7 from J, leaving 13 bases between them. This CDR3 spans 13 amino acids. CDR3 sequence: CASRQALRNIQYF. For the CDR3, the DNA is TGTGCCAGCAGACAGGCGCTGAGGAACATTCAGTACTTC.

This sequence joins TRBV6-5 and TRBJ2-3; 11 nucleotides line up with TRBD2. There are 16 residues in the CDR3. Germline CDR1 is MNHEY and CDR2 is SVGAGI. V gave up 4 bases and J gave up 6 bases; unmatched junction bases: 9. The CDR3 region is CASSSLSGGARDTQYF. In DNA, the CDR3 is TGTGCCAGCAGTTCCCTTAGCGGGGGGGCCCGGGATACGCAGTATTTT.

This clone was counted between two and nine times. J is TRBJ1-2 and V is TRBV4-2; TRBD1 aligns across 8 bases. Trimming removed 5 bases from V and 6 bases from J; junction bases left unmatched: 5. The CDR3 length is 13 residues. Germline CDR1 is LGHNA and CDR2 is YNFKEQ. As DNA, the CDR3 is TGTGCCAGCAGCAAAGGGACAGGTGATGGCTACACCTTC. Protein sequence: CASSKGTGDGYTF.

This clone was detected only a few times. The chain recombines TRBV11-2 with TRBJ2-3; D is ambiguous. The CDR3 loop spans 13 amino acids. The germline CDR1 and CDR2 sequences are SGHAT and FQNNGV. Trimming removed 1 base at V and 4 bases at J, with 6 bases between. The CDR3 is CASSLGRADTQYF. Here the CDR3 DNA reads TGTGCCAGCAGCTTAGGCAGAGCAGATACGCAGTATTTT.

Judged by abundance, this clone is large. The chain recombines TRBV5-4 with TRBJ1-3, with D perhaps TRBD1 (6 bases). Germline CDR1 reads SGHNT; CDR2 reads YYREEE (reference sequence). CDR3 size: 13 residues. V lost 1 base, J lost 4 bases, and 6 bases lay in between. The CDR3: CASSLTGGNTIYF. As DNA, the CDR3 is TGTGCCAGCAGCTTGACAGGGGGAAACACCATATATTTT.

In its sample, this clone was seen once. This rearrangement joins TRBV7-3 to TRBJ1-1; 9 bases fit TRBD1. V lost 4 bases to trimming and J lost 10 bases; unmatched junction nucleotides: 13. CDR1 and CDR2 (germline): SGHTA, FQGTGA. The CDR3 sequence is 15 residues long. CDR3 residues: CASSSSRTGVSRAFF. Here the CDR3 DNA reads TGTGCCAGCAGCTCTTCCCGGACAGGGGTTAGTAGAGCTTTCTTT.

This clone was counted only a few times. The gene calls are TRBV7-8 and TRBJ2-5; D gene ambiguous. This CDR3 has 12 residues. Germline lookup yields CDR1 SGHVS and CDR2 FQNEAQ. V lost 1 base to trimming and J lost 5 bases, with 5 bases between them. The CDR3 DNA reads TGTGCCAGCAGCTTAGAAAGGGAGACCCAGTACTTC. This gives the protein CASSLERETQYF.

The chain has TRBV5-1 and TRBJ2-1, with TRBD1 identical over 7 bases. The CDR3 is made up of 15 amino acids. Germline V gives CDR1 SGHRS, CDR2 YFSETQ. Trimming took 3 bases from V and 1 from J; bases not matched to a gene: 4. CDR3 loop: CASSSGTASYNEQFF. CDR3 DNA sequence: TGCGCCAGCAGCTCCGGGACAGCGTCCTACAATGAGCAGTTCTTC.

In its sample, this clone ranks as large. The chain uses TRBV7-2 and TRBJ1-5; D perhaps matches TRBD1 (6 bases). This CDR3 contains 14 residues. Between the trimmed V and J ends, which lost 5 bases and 9 bases, there was a span of 17 bases. CDR1 and CDR2 (germline): SGHTA, FQGNSA. The CDR3 sequence: CASSPSGARGPQHF. CDR3 sequence (DNA): TGTGCCAGCAGCCCATCAGGGGCCCGAGGGCCCCAGCATTTT. The variable domain in full, with the rest retrieved from reference TRBV7-2 and TRBJ1-5, is GAGVSQSPSNKVTEKGKDVELRCDPISGHTALYWYRQSLGQGLEFLIYFQGNSAPDKSGLPSDRFSAERTGGSVSTLTIQRTQQEDSAVYLCASSPSGARGPQHFGDGTRLSIL.

In its sample, this clone was seen a few times. V and J are TRBV27 and TRBJ2-7; the match to TRBD2 covers 11 bases. The V gene end was trimmed by 6 bases and the J gene end by 2 bases; junction bases not matched to a gene: 3. This CDR3 comprises 14 residues. The germline V gene has CDR1 MNHEY and CDR2 SMNVEV (reference sequence). In nucleotides, the CDR3 is TGTGCCAGCAGCAGACTAGCGGGACCCTACGAGCAGTACTTC. Its translation is CASSRLAGPYEQYF.

The chain links TRBV11-1 to TRBJ2-7, with D possibly being TRBD2 (7 bases). This CDR3 has 16 residues. The germline gives CDR1 SGHAT, CDR2 FQDESV (reference sequence). V lost 5 bases and J 2 bases, leaving 19 bases between the germline ends. CDR3 loop: CASSQGGGTRTYEQYF. CDR3 nucleotide sequence: TGTGCCAGCAGCCAAGGGGGAGGGACCCGGACCTACGAGCAGTACTTC.

By sample share, this clone is medium-sized. This sequence joins TRBV14 and TRBJ2-7; the D is unclear. From germline, CDR1 is SGHDN and CDR2 FVKESK. V lost 4 bases, J lost 5 bases, and 12 bases lay in between. The CDR3 length is 13 residues. CDR3 amino acids: CASSLRRAHEQYF. The CDR3 nucleotides are TGTGCCAGCAGCCTACGTCGAGCTCACGAGCAGTACTTC.

This chain uses TRBV7-2 with TRBJ1-2; possibly TRBD1 for D (5 bases). Germline V gene sequence: CDR1 SGHTA, CDR2 FQGNSA. The CDR3 contains 15 residues. Between the trimmed V and J ends, which lost 1 base and 5 bases, there was a span of 14 bases. The CDR3 sequence is CASSLGPGGSYGYTF. Here the CDR3 DNA reads TGTGCCAGCAGCTTAGGTCCCGGGGGATCGTATGGCTACACCTTC.

By share of the sample, this clone is large. The chain has TRBV7-9 and TRBJ1-6, with TRBD1 matching 8 bases. Germline V gene sequence: CDR1 SEHNR, CDR2 FQNEAQ (reference sequence). The CDR3 runs 13 residues. V trimming: 5 bases; J trimming: 11 bases; junction bases outside the gene matches: 5. CDR3 residues: CASSPTGGTPLHF. The CDR3 nucleotides read TGTGCCAGCAGCCCTACAGGGGGTACACCCCTCCACTTT.

This clone was detected only a few times. J is TRBJ2-3 and V is TRBV7-2; TRBD2 aligns across 7 bases. The V and J ends lost 5 bases and 2 bases, in that order; junction bases with no gene match: 4. The germline gives CDR1 SGHTA, CDR2 FQGNSA. The CDR3 is 14 residues long. CDR3 sequence: CASSPRGYTDTQYF. For the CDR3, the DNA is TGTGCCAGCAGCCCGCGGGGGTACACAGATACGCAGTATTTT. Variable domain in full (rest from reference TRBV7-2 and TRBJ2-3): GAGVSQSPSNKVTEKGKDVELRCDPISGHTALYWYRQSLGQGLEFLIYFQGNSAPDKSGLPSDRFSAERTGGSVSTLTIQRTQQEDSAVYLCASSPRGYTDTQYFGPGTRLTVL.